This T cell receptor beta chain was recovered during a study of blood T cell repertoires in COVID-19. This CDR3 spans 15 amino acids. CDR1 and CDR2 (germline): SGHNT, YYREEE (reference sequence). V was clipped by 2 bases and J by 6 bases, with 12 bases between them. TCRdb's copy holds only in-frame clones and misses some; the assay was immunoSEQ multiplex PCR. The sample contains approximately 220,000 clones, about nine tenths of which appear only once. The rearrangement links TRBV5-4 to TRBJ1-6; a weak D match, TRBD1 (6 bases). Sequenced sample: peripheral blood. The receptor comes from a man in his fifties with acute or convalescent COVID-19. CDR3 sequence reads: CASSLGDRPNSPLHF. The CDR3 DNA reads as TGTGCCAGCAGCTTAGGAGACAGGCCTAATTCACCCCTCCACTTT.